These T cell receptor beta chains were read from a single sample in a study of response to subunit inactivated influenza vaccine. MiXCR, applied by TCRdb to the RT-PCR reads, yields one record per CDR3 protein. The table has about 480,000 distinct CDR3 sequences, roughly 13% seen once; the top ten hold under 15%. The sequences come from PBMCs from blood, collected 40 to 50 days after vaccination. The source is a man aged 50-59 years who received an inactivated influenza vaccine. Each CDR3 is given with its conserved first and last residue. A D gene is named only where the DNA matches it firmly. Only some rows state a clone size, as once, few, many or a class for expanded clones.

TRBJ2-7 | many | TRBD1 | TRBV27 | CASRPGQGFEQYF | TGTGCCAGCAGGCCGGGACAGGGGTTCGAGCAGTACTTC
TRBJ2-5 | few | TRBD2 | TRBV7-6 | CASSFKLEAGVETQYF | TGTGCCAGCAGCTTCAAGCTTGAGGCGGGGGTTGAGACCCAGTACTTC
TRBJ2-3 | NA | NA | TRBV12-3/TRBV12-4 | CASSLEGRSADTQYF | TGTGCCAGCAGTTTAGAGGGCCGAAGCGCAGATACGCAGTATTTT
TRBJ2-2 | few | NA | TRBV3-1 | CASRRMAQGTGELFF | TGTGCCAGCAGACGTATGGCTCAAGGCACCGGGGAGCTGTTTTTT
TRBJ2-5 | few | NA | TRBV4-1 | CASSQVGRQETQYF | TGCGCCAGCAGCCAAGTGGGTCGACAAGAGACCCAGTACTTC
TRBJ1-1 | NA | TRBD1 | TRBV20-1 | CSARVYLQGKGAEAFF | TGCAGTGCTAGAGTCTATTTACAGGGGAAGGGGGCTGAAGCTTTCTTT
TRBJ2-7 | few | NA | TRBV12-3/TRBV12-4 | CASSGLISYEQYF | TGTGCCAGCTCCGGTCTAATCTCCTACGAGCAGTACTTC
TRBJ1-4 | few | NA | TRBV20-1 | CSAPNPGTTNEKLFF | TGCAGTGCCCCGAACCCAGGAACAACTAATGAAAAACTGTTTTTT
TRBJ2-4 | few | TRBD1 | TRBV12-3/TRBV12-4 | CASNTGGAVNIQYF | TGTGCCAGCAATACAGGGGGCGCAGTAAACATTCAGTACTTC
TRBJ2-2 | few | NA | TRBV18 | CASSPQDTGELFF | TGTGCCAGCTCACCACAGGACACCGGGGAGCTGTTTTTT
TRBJ1-5 | NA | TRBD1 | TRBV7-2 | CASSLAGTVSNQPQHF | TGTGCCAGCAGCTTAGCCGGGACAGTTAGCAATCAGCCCCAGCATTTT
TRBJ1-2 | few | TRBD1 | TRBV12-3/TRBV12-4 | CASTGTGRDGYTF | TGTGCCAGCACCGGGACAGGTCGGGATGGCTACACCTTC
TRBJ2-7 | NA | NA | TRBV4-3 | CASSQTGFSSYEQYF | TGCGCCAGCAGCCAAACGGGGTTCAGCTCCTACGAGCAGTACTTC
TRBJ2-7 | NA | TRBD1 | TRBV20-1 | CSANGQGGRDYEQYF | TGCAGTGCAAACGGACAGGGGGGTAGAGACTACGAGCAGTACTTC
TRBJ2-1 | NA | NA | TRBV7-2 | CASTMPLGLGNEQFF | TGTGCCAGCACCATGCCTTTGGGGTTGGGGAATGAGCAGTTCTTC
TRBJ1-2 | NA | TRBD1 | TRBV29-1 | CSVYSGGLNYGYTF | TGCAGCGTTTATTCAGGGGGTTTAAACTATGGCTACACCTTC
TRBJ1-6 | few | NA | TRBV7-6 | CASSLGPSSYNSPLHF | TGTGCCAGCAGCTTAGGGCCGAGCTCCTATAATTCACCCCTCCACTTT
TRBJ1-2 | NA | NA | TRBV7-2 | CASTLYEGHRGGYTF | TGTGCCAGCACCCTCTACGAGGGACATCGAGGTGGCTACACCTTC
TRBJ2-3 | NA | TRBD2 | TRBV6-2/TRBV6-3 | CASSQTSLDTQYF | TGTGCCAGCAGTCAGACTAGCTTAGATACGCAGTATTTT
TRBJ2-1 | few | NA | TRBV7-2 | CASNPVRVGEQFF | TGTGCCAGCAACCCCGTGAGAGTGGGTGAGCAGTTCTTC
TRBJ1-1 | NA | NA | TRBV20-1 | CSARSGRENTEAFF | TGCAGTGCTAGAAGCGGAAGGGAGAACACTGAAGCTTTCTTT
TRBJ2-5 | few | TRBD2 | TRBV2 | CASSDLVWEGTQYF | TGTGCCAGCAGTGATCTGGTTTGGGAGGGGACCCAGTACTTC
TRBJ2-1 | NA | NA | TRBV3-1 | CASNAGSSYNEQFF | TGTGCCAGCAATGCGGGTTCCTCCTACAATGAGCAGTTCTTC
TRBJ2-5 | NA | NA | TRBV12-3/TRBV12-4 | CASNSEGQETQYF | TGTGCCAGCAACTCAGAGGGCCAAGAGACCCAGTACTTC
TRBJ2-1 | many | NA | TRBV7-9 | CASSLGVEQFF | TGTGCCAGCAGCTTAGGGGTTGAGCAGTTCTTC
TRBJ2-7 | few | TRBD1 | TRBV7-9 | CASSSGGTPYEQYF | TGTGCCAGCAGCTCAGGGGGCACCCCATACGAGCAGTACTTC
TRBJ2-7 | few | NA | TRBV2 | CASSQQRLNEQYF | TGTGCCAGCAGTCAACAGAGACTCAACGAGCAGTACTTC
TRBJ2-5 | few | TRBD1 | TRBV14 | CASSQPGTVGTQYF | TGTGCCAGCAGCCAGCCCGGGACAGTGGGGACCCAGTACTTC
TRBJ2-7 | few | NA | TRBV3-1 | CASSQRQSSEQYF | TGTGCCAGCAGCCAAAGACAGTCATCCGAGCAGTACTTC
TRBJ2-1 | few | NA | TRBV7-3 | CASSLRGVRGNEQFF | TGTGCCAGCAGCTTACGCGGAGTGAGGGGCAATGAGCAGTTCTTC
TRBJ2-3 | few | NA | TRBV11-2 | CASSLASAGSSDF | TGTGCCAGCAGCTTGGCTTCTGCGGGGAGTTCGGATTTT
TRBJ1-2 | few | NA | TRBV20-1 | CSARANYGYTF | TGCAGTGCTAGAGCAAACTATGGCTACACCTTC
TRBJ2-7 | NA | TRBD1 | TRBV20-1 | CSARDGTGLGQYF | TGCAGTGCTAGAGATGGGACAGGTCTGGGGCAGTACTTC
TRBJ2-2 | many | NA | TRBV29-1 | CSVGMRRTTGELFF | TGCAGCGTTGGAATGCGAAGGACCACCGGGGAGCTGTTTTTT
TRBJ1-2 | few | TRBD1 | TRBV7-2 | CASRRTGFGYTF | TGTGCCAGCCGGAGGACAGGGTTTGGCTACACCTTC
TRBJ2-7 | many | NA | TRBV3-1 | CASRPGAGYEQYF | TGTGCCAGCAGGCCTGGGGCAGGCTACGAGCAGTACTTC
TRBJ1-5 | few | NA | TRBV27 | CASSLRSSSNQPQHF | TGTGCCAGCAGTTTACGGTCAAGCAGCAATCAGCCCCAGCATTTT
TRBJ1-4 | many | NA | TRBV7-2 | CASSWKGEKLFF | TGTGCCAGCAGCTGGAAAGGGGAAAAACTGTTTTTT
TRBJ2-1 | few | TRBD2 | TRBV29-1 | CSAQKGVRIAGGSSSYNEQFF | TGCAGCGCCCAAAAGGGGGTTCGAATAGCGGGAGGCTCGAGCTCCTACAATGAGCAGTTCTTC
TRBJ2-2 | few | TRBD1 | TRBV6-1 | CASTTGTATGELFF | TGTGCCAGCACCACGGGGACAGCCACCGGGGAGCTGTTTTTT
TRBJ1-3 | NA | TRBD1 | TRBV20-1 | CSALDRDGTGNTIYF | TGCAGTGCCCTAGACAGGGATGGAACTGGAAACACCATATATTTT
TRBJ1-5 | many | NA | TRBV4-1 | CASSPGQRNQPQHF | TGCGCCAGCAGCCCCGGACAGCGCAATCAGCCCCAGCATTTT
TRBJ2-7 | NA | NA | TRBV11-2 | CASSKTRTEAYEQYF | TGTGCCAGCAGCAAAACCCGGACAGAGGCCTACGAGCAGTACTTC
TRBJ2-4 | NA | NA | TRBV3-1 | CASSQDPRAEDIQYF | TGTGCCAGCAGCCAAGATCCCAGGGCCGAGGACATTCAGTACTTC
TRBJ2-1 | NA | TRBD2 | TRBV6-2/TRBV6-3 | CASSPLGLRTYNEQFF | TGTGCCAGCAGCCCCCTGGGACTAAGGACCTACAATGAGCAGTTCTTC
TRBJ2-2 | few | TRBD2 | TRBV29-1 | CSVGTSGSSRSTGELFF | TGCAGCGTTGGGACTAGCGGGAGTAGTCGGAGCACCGGGGAGCTGTTTTTT